Listed below are T cell receptor beta chains from one sample, sequenced in a study of CD4 T cells in relation to SARS-CoV-2 and coronaviruses. TCRdb's copy holds only in-frame clones and misses some; the assay was immunoSEQ multiplex PCR. The sample consists of roughly 24,000 clones, about 80% of them appearing once. Their antigens are not known. Sample: CD4+ T cells from PBMCs, cultured in vitro. The receptors here all came from a human donor in good health. Both conserved end residues are part of each CDR3. Each record gives: J gene, clone size, V gene, D gene, CDR3 length, CDR3 DNA, CDR3 protein. A D gene is named only where the DNA matches it firmly. Clone size is stated in some rows and not others, as once, few, many or a class when expanded.

TRBJ2-7	once	TRBV28	NA	16	TGTGCCAGCAGTTTGTCAGGGTCTTCTGGAAACTACGAGCAGTACTTC	CASSLSGSSGNYEQYF
TRBJ1-1	NA	TRBV5-6	NA	16	TGTGCCAGCAGCTTGGAGTTAAGCGGCTTGAACACTGAAGCTTTCTTT	CASSLELSGLNTEAFF
TRBJ1-2	few	TRBV5-4	NA	15	TGTGCCAGCAGCTCGGCGAAGGACAGTGTGGGTGGCTACACCTTC	CASSSAKDSVGGYTF
TRBJ1-2	NA	TRBV29-1	TRBD1	16	TGCAGCGTTGGTTGGGGCAGGGGGAGGACTAACTATGGCTACACCTTC	CSVGWGRGRTNYGYTF
TRBJ1-6	NA	TRBV3-1/TRBV3-2	NA	14	TGTGCCAGCAGCCGGGCAGCTTATAATTCACCCCTCCACTTT	CASSRAAYNSPLHF
TRBJ2-1	few	TRBV5-4	NA	13	TGTGCCAGCAGCGGGGGGGCTGAAAATGAGCAGTTCTTC	CASSGGAENEQFF
TRBJ2-5	NA	TRBV30	NA	12	TGTGCCTGGGGTTCATCGGGGGAGACCCAGTACTTC	CAWGSSGETQYF
TRBJ2-7	NA	TRBV7-8	TRBD2	18	TGTGCCAGCAGCTCTCTGGGAGGTGGAGCGGGAGGGCCGTACGAGCAGTACTTC	CASSSLGGGAGGPYEQYF
TRBJ1-6	few	TRBV2	NA	16	TGTGCCAGCACTGAGACAGGCAGCTCCTATAATTCACCCCTCCACTTT	CASTETGSSYNSPLHF
TRBJ2-5	NA	TRBV18	TRBD2	17	TGTGCCAGCTCACCACGGACTAGCGCGGGGGGATTAGAGACCCAGTACTTC	CASSPRTSAGGLETQYF
TRBJ2-5	NA	TRBV12-5	TRBD2	14	TGTGCTAGTCGGACTAGCGGGACTCAAGAGACCCAGTACTTC	CASRTSGTQETQYF
TRBJ1-3	NA	TRBV6-1	NA	17	TGTGCCAGCAGTGAAGGTTTATGGGTCGACTCTGGAAACACCATATATTTT	CASSEGLWVDSGNTIYF
TRBJ2-5	NA	TRBV2	TRBD1	22	TGTGCCAGCAGCCTAGTTACCATGGGCGGGACAGGACTAAACCGGCGGCAAGAGACCCAGTACTTC	CASSLVTMGGTGLNRRQETQYF
TRBJ2-3	NA	TRBV9	TRBD2	15	TGTGCCAGCAGCCGAGGGCAAGCGGGAGAGTCTCCGCAGTATTTT	CASSRGQAGESPQYF
TRBJ1-1	NA	TRBV27	NA	14	TGTGCCAGCAGTTTAGGGGCACAGGGCACTGAAGCTTTCTTT	CASSLGAQGTEAFF
TRBJ2-2	NA	TRBV9	NA	18	TGTGCCAGCAGCCTTCCGGGGAGTCTGATGGGGCGCCCCGGGGAGCTGTTTTTT	CASSLPGSLMGRPGELFF
TRBJ1-1	NA	TRBV7-2	NA	15	TGTGCCAGCAGCCCCCAACCTCCCGGGAGGACTGAAGCTTTCTTT	CASSPQPPGRTEAFF
TRBJ2-7	NA	TRBV5-1	NA	13	TGCGCCAGCAGCCCGGGACGGACCTACGAGCAGTACTTC	CASSPGRTYEQYF
TRBJ2-1	NA	TRBV23-1	NA	13	TGCGCCAGCAGTCACATCGAAGCCGGTGAGCAGTTCTTC	CASSHIEAGEQFF
TRBJ1-1	NA	TRBV5-1	TRBD1	12	TGCGCCAGCAACGCGGGACAGGATGAAGCTTTCTTT	CASNAGQDEAFF
TRBJ1-1	few	TRBV7-9	NA	10	TGTGCCAGCAGCCGAATAGAAGCTTTCTTT	CASSRIEAFF
TRBJ2-1	few	TRBV5-1	NA	15	TGCGCCAGCCTGGCGGGACAGAACTCCTACAATGAGCAGTTCTTC	CASLAGQNSYNEQFF
TRBJ2-1	NA	TRBV6-4	TRBD2	16	TGTGCCAGCAGTGAAACTTGGCGGGAGACGGGCAATGAGCAGTTCTTC	CASSETWRETGNEQFF
TRBJ2-3	NA	TRBV6-2/TRBV6-3	NA	15	TGTGCCAGCAGTTACTCCCCGGAAACCACAGATACGCAGTATTTT	CASSYSPETTDTQYF